A selection of T cell receptor beta chains follows, all from one sample in a study of shared clonotypes between healthy human individuals. TCRdb keeps only in-frame clones here, not all; method: immunoSEQ multiplex PCR. This sample has roughly 2.1 million clones; about 93% occur once, and the top ten carry roughly 1.8%. The sequencing input was naive CD8+ T cells from PBMCs. The source of these receptors is a man between 18 and 35 years old in good health. Some clones in this sample may be carry-over from other donors' samples. Each CDR3 is given with its conserved first and last residue. The order of the fields is D gene, V gene, J gene, clone size, CDR3 protein, CDR3 DNA. A D gene is named only where the DNA matches it firmly. Not every row has a clone size; where given, it reads once, few, many or a size class.

D: -; V: TRBV4-1; J: TRBJ1-1; size: -; CDR3: CASSGKKGSTEAFF; DNA: TGCGCCAGCAGCGGAAAGAAGGGCAGCACTGAAGCTTTCTTT
D: TRBD2; V: TRBV9; J: TRBJ2-1; size: -; CDR3: CASSASSGRAFNEQFF; DNA: TGTGCCAGCAGCGCCTCTAGCGGGAGGGCCTTTAATGAGCAGTTCTTC
D: -; V: TRBV12-5; J: TRBJ1-2; size: -; CDR3: CASGWEGLSYGYTF; DNA: TGTGCTAGTGGTTGGGAAGGACTGAGCTATGGCTACACCTTC
D: -; V: TRBV4-2; J: TRBJ2-1; size: -; CDR3: CASSQDPSSYNEQFF; DNA: TGTGCCAGCAGCCAAGATCCCAGCTCCTACAATGAGCAGTTCTTC
D: -; V: TRBV7-6; J: TRBJ2-1; size: -; CDR3: CASSLVAGPYNEQFF; DNA: TGTGCCAGCAGCTTAGTTGCGGGACCTTACAATGAGCAGTTCTTC
D: TRBD2; V: TRBV9; J: TRBJ2-6; size: -; CDR3: CASSDKRDVAGANVLTF; DNA: TGTGCCAGCAGCGATAAGCGGGATGTAGCTGGGGCCAACGTCCTGACTTTC
D: -; V: TRBV4-2; J: TRBJ2-7; size: once; CDR3: CASSQALAPHEQYF; DNA: TGTGCCAGCAGCCAAGCTCTGGCCCCCCACGAGCAGTACTTC
D: -; V: TRBV10-2; J: TRBJ2-2; size: -; CDR3: CASSERQPYTGELFF; DNA: TGCGCCAGCAGTGAGCGGCAGCCCTACACCGGGGAGCTGTTTTTT
D: TRBD1; V: TRBV9; J: TRBJ2-3; size: -; CDR3: CASSPNRGSTDTQYF; DNA: TGTGCCAGCAGCCCAAACAGGGGAAGCACAGATACGCAGTATTTT
D: TRBD2; V: TRBV28; J: TRBJ2-1; size: -; CDR3: CASRRGTYSYNEQFF; DNA: TGTGCCAGCAGGCGGGGGACCTACTCCTACAATGAGCAGTTCTTC
D: -; V: TRBV28; J: TRBJ2-1; size: -; CDR3: CASSLPGTYNEQFF; DNA: TGTGCCAGCAGTTTGCCCGGGACTTACAATGAGCAGTTCTTC
D: -; V: TRBV15; J: TRBJ2-3; size: -; CDR3: CATRASALTDTQYF; DNA: TGTGCCACCAGGGCTAGCGCCTTGACAGATACGCAGTATTTT
D: -; V: TRBV6-5; J: TRBJ1-1; size: -; CDR3: CASRPGRNTEAFF; DNA: TGTGCCAGCAGACCCGGGAGGAACACTGAAGCTTTCTTT
D: -; V: TRBV19; J: TRBJ1-1; size: -; CDR3: CATQGIWGTEAFF; DNA: TGTGCCACTCAAGGGATTTGGGGCACTGAAGCTTTCTTT
D: -; V: TRBV27; J: TRBJ2-1; size: -; CDR3: CASSLVGAYNEQFF; DNA: TGTGCCAGCAGTTTAGTAGGGGCCTACAATGAGCAGTTCTTC
D: TRBD1; V: TRBV25-1; J: TRBJ2-5; size: -; CDR3: CASSETGQETQYF; DNA: TGTGCCAGCAGTGAGACAGGGCAAGAGACCCAGTACTTC
D: TRBD1; V: TRBV27; J: TRBJ2-7; size: -; CDR3: CASSLTGTGAYEQYF; DNA: TGTGCCAGCAGTTTAACCGGGACAGGGGCATACGAGCAGTACTTC
D: TRBD2; V: TRBV7-2; J: TRBJ2-3; size: -; CDR3: CASSGGLAGTDTQYF; DNA: TGTGCCAGCAGCGGGGGACTAGCGGGCACAGATACGCAGTATTTT
D: -; V: TRBV5-1; J: TRBJ2-1; size: -; CDR3: CASSLWDDPVDEQFF; DNA: TGCGCCAGCAGCCTGTGGGATGACCCGGTCGATGAGCAGTTCTTC
D: -; V: TRBV19; J: TRBJ2-1; size: -; CDR3: CASSMTGYNEQFF; DNA: TGTGCCAGTAGTATGACAGGTTACAATGAGCAGTTCTTC
D: TRBD1; V: TRBV30; J: TRBJ2-7; size: -; CDR3: CAWSVEVRGQDEQYF; DNA: TGTGCCTGGAGTGTAGAGGTCAGGGGGCAGGACGAGCAGTACTTC
D: TRBD1; V: TRBV25-1; J: TRBJ1-1; size: -; CDR3: CASMGDRNTEAFF; DNA: TGTGCCAGCATGGGGGACAGGAACACTGAAGCTTTCTTT
D: -; V: TRBV30; J: TRBJ1-2; size: -; CDR3: CAWSDRNNYGYTF; DNA: TGTGCCTGGAGTGACCGAAATAACTATGGCTACACCTTC
D: TRBD1; V: TRBV9; J: TRBJ2-5; size: once; CDR3: CASSVAGTDQETQYF; DNA: TGTGCCAGCAGCGTAGCCGGGACAGACCAAGAGACCCAGTACTTC
D: TRBD1; V: TRBV2; J: TRBJ1-5; size: -; CDR3: CASSSGTGKRGNQPQHF; DNA: TGTGCCAGCAGTTCCGGGACAGGGAAGAGAGGCAATCAGCCCCAGCATTTT
D: TRBD2; V: TRBV19; J: TRBJ2-1; size: -; CDR3: CASSISSGTYNEQFF; DNA: TGTGCCAGTAGTATTTCTAGCGGAACCTACAATGAGCAGTTCTTC
D: -; V: TRBV28; J: TRBJ2-7; size: -; CDR3: CAVTGLGEQYF; DNA: TGTGCCGTCACCGGCCTGGGGGAGCAGTACTTC
D: -; V: TRBV9; J: TRBJ2-2; size: -; CDR3: CASSVVLGRELFF; DNA: TGTGCCAGCAGCGTAGTGCTCGGAAGGGAGCTGTTTTTT
D: TRBD2; V: TRBV7-9; J: TRBJ2-5; size: -; CDR3: CASSPSGIAGQETQYF; DNA: TGTGCCAGCAGTCCGAGCGGGATAGCAGGCCAAGAGACCCAGTACTTC
D: TRBD2; V: TRBV6-1; J: TRBJ2-1; size: -; CDR3: CASSGGLAGGPSSYNEQFF; DNA: TGTGCCAGCAGTGGAGGACTAGCGGGAGGGCCTAGCTCCTACAATGAGCAGTTCTTC
D: TRBD1; V: TRBV4-1; J: TRBJ1-2; size: few; CDR3: CASSHLPGQGVKNYGYTF; DNA: TGCGCCAGCAGCCACCTACCGGGACAGGGGGTGAAGAACTATGGCTACACCTTC
D: TRBD2; V: TRBV7-3; J: TRBJ2-7; size: once; CDR3: CASSYRGSGDYEQYF; DNA: TGTGCCAGCAGCTACCGCGGTAGCGGGGACTATGAGCAGTACTTC
D: -; V: TRBV4-3; J: TRBJ2-5; size: -; CDR3: CASSRTTGSKETQYF; DNA: TGCGCCAGCAGCCGAACTACAGGGAGTAAGGAGACCCAGTACTTC
D: TRBD2; V: TRBV4-2; J: TRBJ2-1; size: -; CDR3: CASSQELAGYNEQFF; DNA: TGTGCCAGCAGCCAAGAACTAGCGGGTTACAATGAGCAGTTCTTC
D: -; V: TRBV4-1; J: TRBJ2-7; size: -; CDR3: CASSQRGALEQYF; DNA: TGCGCCAGCAGCCAACGGGGGGCCCTCGAGCAGTACTTC
D: -; V: TRBV9; J: TRBJ2-6; size: -; CDR3: CASSVSPSERSGANVLTF; DNA: TGTGCCAGCAGCGTCAGTCCCTCGGAACGATCTGGGGCCAACGTCCTGACTTTC
D: TRBD1; V: TRBV9; J: TRBJ1-2; size: -; CDR3: CASTPGQGAYGYTF; DNA: TGTGCCAGCACCCCGGGACAGGGGGCCTATGGCTACACCTTC
D: -; V: TRBV11-3; J: TRBJ2-3; size: -; CDR3: CASSFGTADTQYF; DNA: TGTGCCAGCAGCTTTGGGACGGCAGATACGCAGTATTTT
D: -; V: TRBV28; J: TRBJ1-2; size: -; CDR3: CASSPGSLYGYTF; DNA: TGTGCCAGCAGCCCGGGCTCCCTTTATGGCTACACCTTC
D: -; V: TRBV4-1; J: TRBJ1-2; size: -; CDR3: CASSQVRPGGGYTF; DNA: TGCGCCAGCAGCCAAGTCAGGCCGGGGGGCGGCTACACCTTC